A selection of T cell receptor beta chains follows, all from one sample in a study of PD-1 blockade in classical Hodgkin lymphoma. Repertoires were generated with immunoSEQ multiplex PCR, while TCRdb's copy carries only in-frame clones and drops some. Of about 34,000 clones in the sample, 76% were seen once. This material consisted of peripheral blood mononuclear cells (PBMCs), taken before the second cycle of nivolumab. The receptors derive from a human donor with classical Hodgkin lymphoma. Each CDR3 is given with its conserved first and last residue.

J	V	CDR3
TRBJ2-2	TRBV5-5	CASSLGTGTPNTGELFF
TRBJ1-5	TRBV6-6	CASTKGTGVNQPQHF
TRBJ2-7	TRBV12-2	CASRLARDRGSEQYF
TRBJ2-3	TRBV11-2	CASSSLRDRADGSTDTQYF
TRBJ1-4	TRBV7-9	CASSHAGVTNEKLFF
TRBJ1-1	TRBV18	CASSPDGQNTEAFF
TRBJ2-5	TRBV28	CASSLGGRGPETQYF
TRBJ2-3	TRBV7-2	CASSLVGTGLPDTQYF
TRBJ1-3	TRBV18	CASSQQGWGNTIYF
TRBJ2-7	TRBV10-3	CAISESVGESYEQYF
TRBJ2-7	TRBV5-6	CASSLAGGEQYF
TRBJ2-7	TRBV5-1	CASSPQGSTDEQYF
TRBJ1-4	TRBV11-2	CASSSNPGTGIEKLFF
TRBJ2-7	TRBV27	CASSLKGPGFLSYEQYF
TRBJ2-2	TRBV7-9	CASSSWDRGWTGELFF
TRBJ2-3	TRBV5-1	CASSLEGSGTDTQYF
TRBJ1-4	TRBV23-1	CAGRTGTPPEKLFF
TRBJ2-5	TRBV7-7	CASSLGLAGGQETQYF
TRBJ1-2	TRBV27	CASSPWTGWGYTF
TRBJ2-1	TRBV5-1	CASSLSTGTLRNEQFF
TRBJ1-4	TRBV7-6	CASSRAVPATNEKLFF
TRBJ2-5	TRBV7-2	CASNREEGETQYF
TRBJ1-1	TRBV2	CASRMRQANTEAFF
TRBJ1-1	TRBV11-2	CASSRLAGGRSFF
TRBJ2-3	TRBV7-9	CASTTGTSRADTQYF
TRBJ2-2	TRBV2	CASSVMGQNTGELFF
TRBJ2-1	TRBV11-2	CASSLEAPVGNEQFF
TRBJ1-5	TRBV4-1	CASSQDESNQPQHF
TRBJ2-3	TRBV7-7	CASSLMGGGASDTQYF
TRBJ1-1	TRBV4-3	CASSLFGGGGGTEAFF
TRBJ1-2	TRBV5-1	CASSLGRGYGYTF
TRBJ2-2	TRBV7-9	CASRRARLYTGELFF
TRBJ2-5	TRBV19	CASSIDLETQYF
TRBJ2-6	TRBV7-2	CASSPKAAPSGANVLTF